This is a list of T cell receptor beta chains from one sample in a study of early T cells in non-severe SARS-CoV-2 infection. One entry per CDR3 protein results from TCRdb running MiXCR on the 5' RACE reads. The repertoire consists of 45,000 to 60,000 distinct CDR3 sequences, with more than 7% occurring once and the leading ten covering more than 3%. The source material was whole blood. The receptors were gathered from an adult who was a healthcare worker with PCR-confirmed SARS-CoV-2 infection or an uninfected control (not recorded which). CDR3s include the opening cysteine and the closing phenylalanine or tryptophan. Fields, in order: clone size, V gene, J gene, D gene, CDR3 DNA, CDR3 protein. D genes are given only for firm matches. Clone size is stated in some rows and not others, as once, few, many or a class when expanded.

abundance: .; v_gene: TRBV20-1; j_gene: TRBJ1-1; d_gene: TRBD1; CDR3nt: TGCAGTGCTCCGACAGGGGGCTCGGGGAACACTGAAGCTTTCTTT; CDR3aa: CSAPTGGSGNTEAFF
abundance: .; v_gene: TRBV28; j_gene: TRBJ2-7; d_gene: TRBD1; CDR3nt: TGTGCCAGCAGCAGGGACAGGGACCTCGAGGGATACGAGCAGTACTTC; CDR3aa: CASSRDRDLEGYEQYF
abundance: many; v_gene: TRBV20-1; j_gene: TRBJ1-2; d_gene: TRBD1; CDR3nt: TGCAGTGCTAGAGACCTGACAGGGGCAACGGGCTATGGCTACACCTTC; CDR3aa: CSARDLTGATGYGYTF
abundance: few; v_gene: TRBV3-1; j_gene: TRBJ1-1; d_gene: .; CDR3nt: TGTGCCAGCAGTAAGATGGGGGGCTCCACTGAAGCTTTCTTT; CDR3aa: CASSKMGGSTEAFF
abundance: few; v_gene: TRBV20-1; j_gene: TRBJ2-7; d_gene: TRBD1; CDR3nt: TGCAGTGCTCGGACTCTCCGGACAGGAAACTACGAGCAGTACTTC; CDR3aa: CSARTLRTGNYEQYF
abundance: few; v_gene: TRBV28; j_gene: TRBJ1-1; d_gene: .; CDR3nt: TGTGCCAGCAGTTTGGGACACCGGAACACTGAAGCTTTCTTT; CDR3aa: CASSLGHRNTEAFF
abundance: many; v_gene: TRBV5-5; j_gene: TRBJ1-5; d_gene: .; CDR3nt: TGTGCCAGCAGCTTTGGCCAGGGAAATCAGCCCCAGCATTTT; CDR3aa: CASSFGQGNQPQHF
abundance: many; v_gene: TRBV6-5; j_gene: TRBJ2-2; d_gene: TRBD2; CDR3nt: TGTGCCAGCAGTTCGACTAGCGCCGGGGAGCTGTTTTTT; CDR3aa: CASSSTSAGELFF
abundance: .; v_gene: TRBV29-1; j_gene: TRBJ2-7; d_gene: TRBD2; CDR3nt: TGCAGCGTTGTTCGGCAGGGCCGACTCATTCCAAGTCGCGGACTAGCGGGAAGCTACGAGCAGTACTTC; CDR3aa: CSVVRQGRLIPSRGLAGSYEQYF
abundance: few; v_gene: TRBV2; j_gene: TRBJ2-3; d_gene: .; CDR3nt: TGTGCCAGCACGACGGGGCAGGGGAGCACAGATACGCAGTATTTT; CDR3aa: CASTTGQGSTDTQYF
abundance: many; v_gene: TRBV4-1; j_gene: TRBJ2-1; d_gene: TRBD2; CDR3nt: TGCGCCAGCAGCCTAATGACTAGCCCCCTTTACAATGAGCAGTTCTTC; CDR3aa: CASSLMTSPLYNEQFF
abundance: many; v_gene: TRBV11-2; j_gene: TRBJ2-7; d_gene: .; CDR3nt: TGTGCCAGCAGCTTAGTCAGGGGAACCTACGAGCAGTACTTC; CDR3aa: CASSLVRGTYEQYF
abundance: few; v_gene: TRBV29-1; j_gene: TRBJ1-1; d_gene: .; CDR3nt: TGCAGCGTTAGGACGCCAAAGGACACTGAAGCTTTCTTT; CDR3aa: CSVRTPKDTEAFF
abundance: many; v_gene: TRBV19; j_gene: TRBJ2-2; d_gene: .; CDR3nt: TGTGCCAGTAGTACAATGCGGGGAAAGGGAACCGGGGAGCTGTTTTTT; CDR3aa: CASSTMRGKGTGELFF
abundance: many; v_gene: TRBV29-1; j_gene: TRBJ2-7; d_gene: .; CDR3nt: TGCAGCGTTGAAGGGGAGGCCGGGACGCAGTACTTC; CDR3aa: CSVEGEAGTQYF
abundance: few; v_gene: TRBV18; j_gene: TRBJ2-1; d_gene: .; CDR3nt: TGTGCCAGCTCACCGACGGGAGCCCTCAATGAGCAGTTCTTC; CDR3aa: CASSPTGALNEQFF
abundance: few; v_gene: TRBV2; j_gene: TRBJ2-1; d_gene: TRBD2; CDR3nt: TGTGCCAGCAGATACCCGGGACTAGCGGGAAACAATGAGCAGTTCTTC; CDR3aa: CASRYPGLAGNNEQFF
abundance: .; v_gene: TRBV13; j_gene: TRBJ2-3; d_gene: .; CDR3nt: TGTGCCAGCAGCTTAAAGAGGAGTAATACGCAGTATTTT; CDR3aa: CASSLKRSNTQYF
abundance: .; v_gene: TRBV6-2/TRBV6-3; j_gene: TRBJ1-2; d_gene: .; CDR3nt: TGTGCCAGCAGTTTGGAGGACGGCTATGGCTACACCTTC; CDR3aa: CASSLEDGYGYTF
abundance: many; v_gene: TRBV6-6; j_gene: TRBJ1-1; d_gene: TRBD1; CDR3nt: TGTGCCAGCAGTTACTCGCAGGGGGCGTACACTGAAGCTTTCTTT; CDR3aa: CASSYSQGAYTEAFF
abundance: few; v_gene: TRBV2; j_gene: TRBJ2-3; d_gene: .; CDR3nt: TGTGCCAGCACGGTCCCAGATACGCAGTATTTT; CDR3aa: CASTVPDTQYF
abundance: many; v_gene: TRBV4-2; j_gene: TRBJ1-2; d_gene: .; CDR3nt: TGTGCCAGCAGCAGTCCGGCTAACTATGGCTACACCTTC; CDR3aa: CASSSPANYGYTF
abundance: many; v_gene: TRBV5-1; j_gene: TRBJ2-2; d_gene: .; CDR3nt: TGCGCCAGCAGCTGGGGCTCTTACACCGGGGAGCTGTTTTTT; CDR3aa: CASSWGSYTGELFF
abundance: few; v_gene: TRBV18; j_gene: TRBJ2-7; d_gene: .; CDR3nt: TGTGCCAGCCACAGGGTCCTCGGGGACGAGCAGTACTTC; CDR3aa: CASHRVLGDEQYF